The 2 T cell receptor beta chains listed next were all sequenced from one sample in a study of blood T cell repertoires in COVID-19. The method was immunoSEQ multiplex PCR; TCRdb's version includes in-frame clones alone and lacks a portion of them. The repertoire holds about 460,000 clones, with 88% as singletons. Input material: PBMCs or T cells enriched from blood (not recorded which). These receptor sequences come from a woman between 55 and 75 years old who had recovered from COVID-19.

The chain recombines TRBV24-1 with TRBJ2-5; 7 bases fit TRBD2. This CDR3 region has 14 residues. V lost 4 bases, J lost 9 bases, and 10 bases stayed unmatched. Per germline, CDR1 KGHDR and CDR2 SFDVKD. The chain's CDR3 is CATSDLWEGRAQYF. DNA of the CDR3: TGTGCCACCAGTGACCTATGGGAGGGGAGAGCCCAGTACTTC.

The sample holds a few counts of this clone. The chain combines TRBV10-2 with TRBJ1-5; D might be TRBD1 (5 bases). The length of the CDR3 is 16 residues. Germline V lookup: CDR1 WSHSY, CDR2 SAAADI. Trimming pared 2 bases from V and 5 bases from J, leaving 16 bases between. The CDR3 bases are TGCGCCAGCAGTGAGGGGGGGGGACCTCTCGATCAGCCCCAGCATTTT. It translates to CASSEGGGPLDQPQHF.